Listed here are 15 T cell receptor beta chains from one sample, sequenced in a study of control samples from healthy donors and cancer patients. TCRdb's table, derived via immunoSEQ multiplex PCR, lists solely in-frame clones and lacks some. Of some 100,000 clones in the sample, about 88% are singletons; the top ten hold 15% to 20%. Sequencing was done on a sample of blood. The receptors shown here come from a woman aged 45-60 years in good health.

For the CDR3, the DNA is TGTGCCAGTAGTCAGAGACGAGAGAATGGCTACACCTTC. Translation gives CASSQRRENGYTF. This rearrangement joins TRBV19 to TRBJ1-2; no clear D gene. The CDR3 is 13 residues long. V was pared by 5 bases and J by 6 bases, with 13 bases between. Germline lookup yields CDR1 LNHDA and CDR2 SQIVND (reference sequence).

This rearrangement joins TRBV25-1 to TRBJ2-3; TRBD1 is a possible D gene (6 bases). The CDR3 consists of 17 residues. The germline V gene has CDR1 MGHDK and CDR2 SYGVNS. V gave up 6 bases and J gave up 1 base, with 20 bases separating them. CDR3 region: CASSAPRGGLGTDTQYF. CDR3 in DNA: TGTGCCAGCAGCGCACCGAGAGGGGGTTTAGGCACAGATACGCAGTATTTT. Full variable domain (remainder filled in from reference TRBV25-1 and TRBJ2-3): EADIYQTPRYLVIGTGKKITLECSQTMGHDKMYWYQQDPGMELHLIHYSYGVNSTEKGDLSSESTVSRIRTEHFPLTLESARPSHTSQYLCASSAPRGGLGTDTQYFGPGTRLTVL.

This chain connects TRBV29-1 to TRBJ2-1; no clear D gene. V was clipped by 6 bases and J by 2 bases, with 14 bases between them. Looked up from germline, CDR1 is SQVTM and CDR2 is ANQGSEA. The CDR3 consists of 14 residues. CDR3: CSVPTSVAYNEQFF. Written as DNA, the CDR3 is TGCAGCGTCCCCACCTCTGTGGCCTACAATGAGCAGTTCTTC.

V gene TRBV9 combines with J gene TRBJ1-2; D is perhaps TRBD1 (5 bases). Germline-derived CDR1 and CDR2 are SGDLS and YYNGEE. V lost 3 bases to trimming and J lost 0 bases, with 12 bases between them. The CDR3 has 15 amino acids. The CDR3 nucleotides read TGTGCCAGCAGCGCCATGGGGGACTCTAACTATGGCTACACCTTC. Translation gives CASSAMGDSNYGYTF.

The gene calls are TRBV4-3 and TRBJ2-6; D not certain. CDR1 and CDR2 from the germline V gene are LGHNA and YSLEER. The CDR3 is 16 amino acids. Trimming removed 4 bases at V and 0 bases at J, with 10 bases between. The CDR3: CASSLDRSSGANVLTF. CDR3 DNA sequence: TGCGCCAGCAGCCTGGATAGGAGCTCTGGGGCCAACGTCCTGACTTTC.

This sequence joins TRBV5-1 and TRBJ1-2, with D tentatively TRBD1 (5 bases). Trimming removed 4 bases from V and 8 bases from J, with 18 bases in between. In germline, CDR1 is SGHRS, CDR2 YFSETQ. The CDR3 spans 14 residues. The CDR3 spells CASSETASSKGYTF. The CDR3 DNA reads TGCGCCAGCAGCGAGACAGCTAGCTCAAAGGGCTACACCTTC. The whole variable domain, remainder taken from reference TRBV5-1 and TRBJ1-2, is KAGVTQTPRYLIKTRGQQVTLSCSPISGHRSVSWYQQTPGQGLQFLFEYFSETQRNKGNFPGRFSGRQFSNSRSEMNVSTLELGDSALYLCASSETASSKGYTFGSGTRLTVV.

V gene TRBV19 combines with J gene TRBJ1-1; D gene unclear. Deletions cut 5 bases from V and 0 bases from J, with 7 bases between. Per germline, CDR1 LNHDA and CDR2 SQIVND (reference sequence). The CDR3 is made up of 13 amino acids. The chain's CDR3 is CASSLAMNTEAFF. The CDR3 DNA is TGTGCCAGTAGTCTCGCCATGAACACTGAAGCTTTCTTT. The variable domain in full, with the rest retrieved from reference TRBV19 and TRBJ1-1, is DGGITQSPKYLFRKEGQNVTLSCEQNLNHDAMYWYRQDPGQGLRLIYYSQIVNDFQKGDIAEGYSVSREKKESFPLTVTSAQKNPTAFYLCASSLAMNTEAFFGQGTRLTVV.

The V call is TRBV6-4, the J call TRBJ1-1; D is possibly TRBD1 (5 bases). Per the germline V gene, CDR1 is MRHNA and CDR2 is SNTAGT. The CDR3 is 18 residues long. Deletions cut 10 bases from V and 2 bases from J, with 29 bases between. Written as DNA, the CDR3 is TGTGCCAACTCTGTGAGACAGCCTACCGTCTTACGAAACACTGAAGCTTTCTTT. It specifies CANSVRQPTVLRNTEAFF.

This sequence joins TRBV5-1 and TRBJ1-4; D gene ambiguous. This CDR3 contains 14 residues. The V and J ends lost 5 bases and 6 bases respectively, with 14 bases between them. Germline CDR1 SGHRS, CDR2 YFSETQ. CDR3 sequence: CASSLRASDEKLFF. Here the CDR3 DNA reads TGCGCCAGCAGTTTAAGGGCCTCAGATGAAAAACTGTTTTTT.

The chain is built from TRBV6-1 and TRBJ2-7; 8 bases are a match to TRBD1. CDR1 and CDR2 (germline): MNHNS, SASEGT. This CDR3 comprises 17 residues. V trimming: 2 bases; J trimming: 2 bases; junction bases outside the gene matches: 11. CDR3 nucleotide sequence: TGTGCCAGCAGTGAAAGCTGGACAGGGCGGTCAGCCTACGAGCAGTACGTC. This sequence encodes CASSESWTGRSAYEQYV.

The rearrangement links TRBV7-3 to TRBJ2-3, with a weak D call TRBD2 (5 bases). The CDR3 is made up of 16 amino acids. From germline, CDR1 is SGHTA and CDR2 FQGTGA. V gave up 2 bases and J gave up 0 bases, with 12 bases separating them. The CDR3 coding sequence is TGTGCCAGCAGCTTACTAGGCGGGTTTAGCACAGATACGCAGTATTTT. Translation gives CASSLLGGFSTDTQYF.

The chain links TRBV6-6 to TRBJ2-3; no clear D gene. The CDR3 has 13 residues. Per germline, CDR1 MNHNY and CDR2 SVGAGI (reference sequence). The V gene lost 8 bases and the J gene lost 0 bases, with 9 bases spanning the gap. CDR3 bases: TGTGCCAGCGTACTGGACAGCACAGATACGCAGTATTTT. Its protein is CASVLDSTDTQYF.

The chain has TRBV27 and TRBJ1-5; perhaps TRBD1 as D (5 bases). Germline loops: CDR1 MNHEY, CDR2 SMNVEV (reference sequence). The V end lost 3 bases, the J end lost 3 bases, and 9 bases lay between the germline ends. This CDR3 contains 14 residues. CDR3 bases: TGTGCCAGCAGTTTTGGACAAACCAATCAGCCCCAGCATTTT. It translates to CASSFGQTNQPQHF.

The chain employs TRBV14 and TRBJ2-6, with 8 bases matching TRBD1. The CDR3 covers 16 residues. In germline, CDR1 is SGHDN, CDR2 FVKESK. V lost 5 bases and J lost 4; bases outside the gene matches: 7. CDR3 sequence reads: CASSEPTGAGANVLTF. DNA of the CDR3: TGTGCCAGCAGCGAACCGACAGGGGCCGGGGCCAACGTCCTGACTTTC.

V and J are TRBV7-2 and TRBJ2-1; possible D gene TRBD2, 5 bases. Trimming shortened V by 5 bases and J by 9 bases, and 14 bases separated the two germline ends. CDR1 and CDR2 (germline): SGHTA, FQGNSA. The CDR3 length is 13 residues. The DNA for the CDR3 is TGTGCCAGCAGCACTATCTCCGCGGGTGAGCAGTTCTTC. Residues: CASSTISAGEQFF. The full variable domain, completed using reference TRBV7-2 and TRBJ2-1, is GAGVSQSPSNKVTEKGKDVELRCDPISGHTALYWYRQSLGQGLEFLIYFQGNSAPDKSGLPSDRFSAERTGGSVSTLTIQRTQQEDSAVYLCASSTISAGEQFFGPGTRLTVL.